In this sample, the clone carrying this T cell receptor beta chain turned up a few times. As yet, its antigen is unknown. The data derive from a study of lymphopenia after photon versus proton radiotherapy. Findings and caveats of the study: Relative stability marked proton patients; photon patients lost diversity and naive cells. In patients who died, overall survival fell as post-nadir TCR diversity dropped more.

Unmatched junction bases numbered 2, after V lost 6 bases and J lost 2 bases. The CDR3 is 14 amino acids. The germline gives CDR1 MNHEY, CDR2 SMNVEV (reference sequence). Here immunoSEQ multiplex PCR was the method, and the copy in TCRdb shows in-frame clones only, minus some. The sample carries around 62,000 clones, 84% recorded once. The receptor was derived from a man in his sixties with pancreatic cancer. This chain uses TRBV27 with TRBJ2-3; 10 nucleotides match TRBD2. Sequences were derived from peripheral blood, sampled from a patient treated with proton-based radiotherapy. The CDR3 DNA is TGTGCCAGCAGGGGACTAGCGACCACAGATACGCAGTATTTT. It translates to CASRGLATTDTQYF.